This TCR beta chain comes out of a study of T-cell reconstitution after alpha-beta-depleted transplantation in children. Overall study findings and caveats: The origin of high day-60 TCRbeta diversity in some patients lay in surviving recipient T cells and thymic progenitors. At around two months after transplant, the alpha-beta T cells were reportedly derived from several hundred expanded clones that came from non-depleted graft cells. Once a year had passed after transplant, T-cell counts and diversity came mostly from newly produced T cells.

Unique molecular identifiers featured in how the TCRbeta library was prepared. TCRdb re-called the PCR reads through MiXCR, storing one row per CDR3 protein. The table lists about 150,000 distinct CDR3 sequences, around 10% of them singletons. The V gene's germline CDR1 is SGHRS and CDR2 YFSETQ. J lost 11 bases, V lost 4 bases, and 9 bases had no gene match. The CDR3 consists of 15 residues. This clonotype was recorded at least ten times. Its antigen is currently unknown. This material consisted of PBMCs, taken before TCRalphabeta/CD19-depleted stem cell transplant. The chain joins TRBV5-1 to TRBJ2-6, with TRBD1 matching over 10 bases. This receptor was taken from a boy between 2 and 10 years old with acute myeloid leukemia, due to receive a stem cell transplant. CDR3 in DNA: TGCGCCAGCAGCCGACAGACAGGGGGCTTTGACGTCCTGACTTTC. This sequence encodes CASSRQTGGFDVLTF.